The sample holds one count of the clone carrying this TCR beta chain. Its matching antigen is unknown. The junction departs from germline at one end; a sequencing error may be responsible. The second PCR ran roughly 6 to 12 cycles with a sample-barcoded 5' primer and J-beta primers. All cDNA molecules were each tagged by a template-switch adaptor with 12 random nucleotides. MiXCR was run by TCRdb on the 5' RACE reads, yielding one entry per CDR3 protein. The sample has about 1.4 million distinct CDR3 sequences; around 55% are singletons. The data originate from a study of blood T cells in healthy people across ages. General observations from the study: The donors' CMV status was not determined, possibly confounding changes in expanded clonotypes.

The CDR3 totals 15 residues. In germline, CDR1 is SGHKS, CDR2 YYEKEE (reference sequence). Sequenced: blood. This rearrangement joins TRBV5-5 to TRBJ2-1, with 9 bases identical to TRBD2. This receptor was obtained from a man between 18 and 35 years old in good health. In DNA form, the CDR3 reads TGTGCCAGTAGCTTTTGGAAGCGGGGGGAGGAGGAGCAGTTCTTC. It translates to CASSFWKRGEEEQFF.